These 18 T cell receptor beta chains came from one sample sequenced in a study of blood T cell repertoires in COVID-19. Assay used: immunoSEQ multiplex PCR; TCRdb lists only in-frame clones, some missing. Of around 230,000 clones in the sample, 87% are singletons; the top ten hold around 6.9%. Input material: peripheral blood. These receptors were collected from a man aged 55-75 years who had recovered from COVID-19.

The chain employs TRBV9 and TRBJ2-5, with 8 bases aligning to TRBD2. Germline assignment: CDR1 SGDLS and CDR2 YYNGEE. Germline trimming cut 3 bases from V and 5 bases from J; bases unmatched to any gene: 0. The CDR3 totals 12 residues. The CDR3 region is CASSGLAETQYF. The CDR3 bases are TGTGCCAGCAGCGGACTAGCGGAGACCCAGTACTTC. Complete variable domain (other parts from reference TRBV9 and TRBJ2-5): DSGVTQTPKHLITATGQRVTLRCSPRSGDLSVYWYQQSLDQGLQFLIQYYNGEERAKGNILERFSAQQFPDLHSELNLSSLELGDSALYFCASSGLAETQYFGPGTRLLVL.

The V gene is TRBV20-1, the J gene TRBJ2-7; D is unclear. The CDR3 runs to 11 residues. CDR1 DFQATT and CDR2 SNEGSKA come from the germline V gene (reference sequence). DNA of the CDR3: TGCAGCGGCGGCTACAACTACGAGCAGTACTTC. Translating gives CSGGYNYEQYF.

As DNA, the CDR3 is TGTGCCAGCAGCCGGACAGGGAGCGACTATGGCTACACCTTC. It yields the protein CASSRTGSDYGYTF. The chain couples TRBV6-6 to TRBJ1-2, with 8 bases identical to TRBD1. CDR1 is MNHNY, CDR2 SVGAGI, per germline (reference sequence). This CDR3 comprises 14 residues. Trimming at V came to 6 bases and at J to 3 bases, leaving 6 bases not matched to a gene.

The gene calls are TRBV4-2 and TRBJ1-6, with TRBD1 matching over 10 bases. This CDR3 spans 17 amino acids. Germline CDR1 LGHNA, CDR2 YNFKEQ. V lost 0 bases and J lost 9; bases outside the gene matches: 8. CDR3 in DNA: TGTGCCAGCAGCCAAGATGGACAGGGGGGCCGTGGTTCACCCCTCCACTTT. Translated, it gives CASSQDGQGGRGSPLHF.

The V gene is TRBV30, the J gene TRBJ2-5, with TRBD2 matching 7 bases. Per the germline V gene, CDR1 is GTSNPN and CDR2 is SVGIG (reference sequence). J was trimmed by 7 bases and V by 3 bases; bases with no gene match: 8. The CDR3 runs 13 residues. The CDR3 reads CAWRETSKGTQYF. The CDR3 region has the DNA TGTGCCTGGAGAGAGACTAGCAAGGGGACCCAGTACTTC.

The rearrangement uses TRBV15 and TRBJ1-4, with 10 bases lining up with TRBD1. Germline CDR1 reads LNHNV; CDR2 reads YYDKDF (reference sequence). There are 14 residues in the CDR3. V was clipped by 1 base and J by 12 bases; unmatched bases: 5. The CDR3, as DNA: TGTGCCACCAGCAGAGGGGACAGGGGAGCGGAACTGTTTTTT. This gives the protein CATSRGDRGAELFF. The whole variable domain, filled in from reference TRBV15 and TRBJ1-4, reads DAMVIQNPRYQVTQFGKPVTLSCSQTLNHNVMYWYQQKSSQAPKLLFHYYDKDFNNEADTPDNFQSRRPNTSFCFLDIRSPGLGDTAMYLCATSRGDRGAELFFGSGTQLSVL.

V usage is TRBV6-4 and J usage is TRBJ2-2; 7 bases match TRBD1. The germline V gene has CDR1 MRHNA and CDR2 SNTAGT. CDR3 length: 19 amino acids. V shed 1 base, J shed 2 bases, and the junction held 13 bases outside the gene matches. CDR3: CASSDFLNRGSINTGELFF. For the CDR3, the DNA is TGTGCCAGCAGTGACTTCTTAAACAGGGGATCCATTAACACCGGGGAGCTGTTTTTT.

The V and J genes are TRBV5-1 and TRBJ2-7; TRBD1 matches at 10 bases. V was clipped by 3 bases and J by 4 bases; unmatched bases: 1. Germline values: CDR1 SGHRS, CDR2 YFSETQ. CDR3 size: 13 residues. CDR3: CASSSDRGYEQYV. CDR3 DNA sequence: TGCGCCAGCAGCTCGGACAGGGGGTACGAGCAGTACGTC.

V gene TRBV2 combines with J gene TRBJ1-4; D perhaps matches TRBD1 (5 bases). The ends were cut back, 4 bases at V and 0 bases at J, with 12 bases in the middle. The CDR3 sequence is 16 residues long. CDR1 and CDR2 (germline): SNHLY, FYNNEI. Written as DNA, the CDR3 is TGTGCCAGCAGTGTGGACACCAAATCAACTAATGAAAAACTGTTTTTT. This sequence encodes CASSVDTKSTNEKLFF.

This clone was detected only once. The V gene is TRBV30, the J gene TRBJ1-1; D is undetermined. The germline V gene encodes CDR1 GTSNPN and CDR2 SVGIG (reference sequence). The CDR3 runs to 12 residues. Trimming pared 2 bases from V and 6 bases from J, leaving 10 bases between. CDR3 bases: TGTGCCTGGAGTCGAGGGCACCCTGAAGCTTTCTTT. Protein sequence: CAWSRGHPEAFF.

The chain combines TRBV6-1 with TRBJ2-7; unclear D gene. The CDR3 runs 14 residues. Trimming removed 0 bases at V and 2 bases at J, with 8 bases between. The germline CDR1 and CDR2 sequences are MNHNS and SASEGT. The CDR3 region is CASSEALSPYEQYV. The CDR3 nucleotides are TGTGCCAGCAGTGAAGCGCTCAGTCCCTACGAGCAGTACGTC.

The chain recombines TRBV29-1 with TRBJ1-1; D is possibly TRBD1 (6 bases). The CDR3 covers 11 residues. Trimming left V 7 bases short and J 9 bases short, with 15 bases between. Per germline, CDR1 SQVTM and CDR2 ANQGSEA. CDR3 sequence: CSAVGQNKAFF. For the CDR3, the DNA is TGCAGCGCCGTCGGACAGAACAAAGCTTTCTTT.

In this sample, this clone turned up many times. The V call is TRBV7-8, the J call TRBJ1-1; TRBD1 aligns across 8 bases. The CDR3 runs 15 residues. CDR1 is SGHVS and CDR2 is FQNEAQ in the germline V gene. V lost 6 bases, J lost 1 base, and 7 bases stayed unmatched. In DNA form, the CDR3 reads TGTGCCAGCAGGTACGCAGGGACAGGGAACACTGAAGCTTTCTTT. Residues: CASRYAGTGNTEAFF.

This chain connects TRBV9 to TRBJ2-3; TRBD2 aligns across 8 bases. This CDR3 has 17 amino acids. Germline CDR1 and CDR2: SGDLS and YYNGEE. Trimming cost V 0 bases and J 5 bases; bases outside gene matches: 11. CDR3 bases: TGTGCCAGCAGCGTAGGGGCGGGGGGACCCAGTCGAGATACGCAGTATTTT. It yields the protein CASSVGAGGPSRDTQYF. Drawing the rest from reference TRBV9 and TRBJ2-3, the complete variable domain is DSGVTQTPKHLITATGQRVTLRCSPRSGDLSVYWYQQSLDQGLQFLIQYYNGEERAKGNILERFSAQQFPDLHSELNLSSLELGDSALYFCASSVGAGGPSRDTQYFGPGTRLTVL.

V gene TRBV9 combines with J gene TRBJ2-1, with 9 nucleotides matching TRBD1. The CDR3 length is 16 residues. Germline lookup yields CDR1 SGDLS and CDR2 YYNGEE. V shed 4 bases, J shed 4 bases, and the junction held 9 bases outside the gene matches. The CDR3: CASSQNRQGGYNEQFF. The CDR3 DNA reads as TGTGCCAGCAGCCAAAACCGACAGGGGGGGTACAATGAGCAGTTCTTC.

The rearrangement links TRBV7-2 to TRBJ1-1; D remains unclear. This CDR3 is built from 14 residues. Per germline, CDR1 SGHTA and CDR2 FQGNSA. The germline V and J ends were trimmed by 2 bases and 0 bases, with 7 bases remaining between them. The CDR3 is CASSLLGVNTEAFF. In DNA, the CDR3 is TGTGCCAGCAGCTTATTAGGAGTGAACACTGAAGCTTTCTTT. Based on the CDR3 plus reference TRBV7-2 and TRBJ1-1, the full variable domain is GAGVSQSPSNKVTEKGKDVELRCDPISGHTALYWYRQSLGQGLEFLIYFQGNSAPDKSGLPSDRFSAERTGGSVSTLTIQRTQQEDSAVYLCASSLLGVNTEAFFGQGTRLTVV.

V is TRBV25-1 and J is TRBJ2-1; 7 bases fit TRBD1. V lost 5 bases to trimming and J lost 4 bases; unmatched junction nucleotides: 5. Germline-derived CDR1 and CDR2 are MGHDK and SYGVNS. The CDR3 loop spans 14 amino acids. The CDR3 DNA is TGTGCCAGCAGTAAAGACAGGGAATACAATGAGCAGTTCTTC. Its translation is CASSKDREYNEQFF.

This sequence joins TRBV5-1 and TRBJ1-1, with TRBD1 matching 8 bases. Germline V gene lookup returns CDR1 SGHRS and CDR2 YFSETQ. V lost 0 bases to trimming and J lost 0 bases; unmatched junction nucleotides: 13. The CDR3 runs to 19 residues. In DNA, the CDR3 is TGCGCCAGCAGCTTGGTAGGGTCAGGGGGCGGACGAATGAACACTGAAGCTTTCTTT. Protein sequence: CASSLVGSGGGRMNTEAFF.